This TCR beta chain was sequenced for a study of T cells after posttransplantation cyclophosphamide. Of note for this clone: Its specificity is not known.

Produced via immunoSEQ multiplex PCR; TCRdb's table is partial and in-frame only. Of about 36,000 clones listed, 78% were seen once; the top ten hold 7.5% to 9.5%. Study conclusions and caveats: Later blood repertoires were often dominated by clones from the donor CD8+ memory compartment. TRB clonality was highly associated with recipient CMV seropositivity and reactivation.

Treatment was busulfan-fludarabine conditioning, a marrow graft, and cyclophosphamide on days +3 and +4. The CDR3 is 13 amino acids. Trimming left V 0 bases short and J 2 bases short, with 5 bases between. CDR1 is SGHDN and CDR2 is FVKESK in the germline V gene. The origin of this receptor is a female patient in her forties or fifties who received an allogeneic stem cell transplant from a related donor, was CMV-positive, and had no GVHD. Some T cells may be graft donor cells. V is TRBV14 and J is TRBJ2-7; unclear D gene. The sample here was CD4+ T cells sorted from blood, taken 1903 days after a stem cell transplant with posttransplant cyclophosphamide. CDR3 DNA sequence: TGTGCCAGCAGCCAAGACACTGCCTACGAGCAGTACTTC. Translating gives CASSQDTAYEQYF.